This T cell receptor (beta chain) was sequenced for a study of blood T cell repertoires in COVID-19. The table came from immunoSEQ multiplex PCR; TCRdb's copy has only in-frame clones and leaves some out. The table records hundreds of thousands of clones, around 86% of them present only once. This CDR3 has 15 residues. V lost 5 bases and J lost 4; bases outside the gene matches: 7. CDR1 and CDR2 (germline): SGHDN, FVKESK. The rearrangement links TRBV14 to TRBJ2-1; 8 bases match TRBD2. The receptor was isolated from an older woman with active or convalescent COVID-19. Sequenced sample: peripheral blood. CDR3 sequence: CASSSTSGTYNEQFF. The CDR3 DNA reads as TGTGCCAGCAGCTCCACTAGCGGTACATACAATGAGCAGTTCTTC. The full variable domain, rest sourced from reference TRBV14 and TRBJ2-1, is EAGVTQFPSHSVIEKGQTVTLRCDPISGHDNLYWYRRVMGKEIKFLLHFVKESKQDESGMPNNRFLAERTGGTYSTLKVQPAELEDSGVYFCASSSTSGTYNEQFFGPGTRLTVL.